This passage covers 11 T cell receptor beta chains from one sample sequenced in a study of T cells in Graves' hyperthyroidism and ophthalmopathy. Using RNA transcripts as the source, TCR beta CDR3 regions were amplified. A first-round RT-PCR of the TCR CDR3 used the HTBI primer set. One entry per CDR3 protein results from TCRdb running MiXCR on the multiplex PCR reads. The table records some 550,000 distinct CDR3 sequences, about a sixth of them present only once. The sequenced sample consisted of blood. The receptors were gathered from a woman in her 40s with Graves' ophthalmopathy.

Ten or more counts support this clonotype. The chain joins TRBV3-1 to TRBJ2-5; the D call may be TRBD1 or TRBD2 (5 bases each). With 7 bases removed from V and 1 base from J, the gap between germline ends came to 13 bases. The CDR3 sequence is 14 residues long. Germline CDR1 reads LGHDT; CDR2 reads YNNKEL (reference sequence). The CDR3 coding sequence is TGTGCCAGCACCCGGATCGGGACCCAAGAGACCCAGTACTTC. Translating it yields CASTRIGTQETQYF.

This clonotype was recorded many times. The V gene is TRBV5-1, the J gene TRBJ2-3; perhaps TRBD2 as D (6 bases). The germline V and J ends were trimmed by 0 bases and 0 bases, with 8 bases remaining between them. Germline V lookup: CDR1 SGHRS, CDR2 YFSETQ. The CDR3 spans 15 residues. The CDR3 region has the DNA TGCGCCAGCAGCTTGGCTAGCGTTAGCACAGATACGCAGTATTTT. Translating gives CASSLASVSTDTQYF.

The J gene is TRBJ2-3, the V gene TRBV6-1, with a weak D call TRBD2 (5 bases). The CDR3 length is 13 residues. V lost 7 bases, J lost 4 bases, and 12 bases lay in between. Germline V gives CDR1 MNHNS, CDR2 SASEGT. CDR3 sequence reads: CASKRDVSDTQYF. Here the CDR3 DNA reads TGTGCCAGCAAACGGGATGTCTCAGATACGCAGTATTTT.

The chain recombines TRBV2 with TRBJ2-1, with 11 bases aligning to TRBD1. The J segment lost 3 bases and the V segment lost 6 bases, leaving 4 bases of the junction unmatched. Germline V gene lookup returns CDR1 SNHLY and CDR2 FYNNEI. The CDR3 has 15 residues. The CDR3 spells CASRGTGGDYNEQFF. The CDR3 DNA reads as TGTGCCAGCAGGGGGACAGGGGGAGACTACAATGAGCAGTTCTTC.

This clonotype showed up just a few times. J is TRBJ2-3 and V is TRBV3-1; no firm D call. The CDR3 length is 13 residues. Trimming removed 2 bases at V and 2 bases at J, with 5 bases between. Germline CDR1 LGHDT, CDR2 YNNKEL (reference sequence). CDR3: CASSQFHTDTQYF. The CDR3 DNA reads TGTGCCAGCAGCCAATTTCACACAGATACGCAGTATTTT.

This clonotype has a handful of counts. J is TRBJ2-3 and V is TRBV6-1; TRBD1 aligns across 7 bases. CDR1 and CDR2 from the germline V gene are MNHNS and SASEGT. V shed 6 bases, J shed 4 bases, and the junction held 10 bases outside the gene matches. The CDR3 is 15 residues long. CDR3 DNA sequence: TGTGCCAGCAGCACCGACAGGGACGAGGCAGATACGCAGTATTTT. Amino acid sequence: CASSTDRDEADTQYF.

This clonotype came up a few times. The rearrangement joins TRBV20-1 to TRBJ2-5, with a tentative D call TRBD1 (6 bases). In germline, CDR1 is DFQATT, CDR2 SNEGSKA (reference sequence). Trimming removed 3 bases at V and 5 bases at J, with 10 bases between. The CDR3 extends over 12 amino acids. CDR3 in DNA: TGCAGTGCTAGCAGGGGAAGGGAGACCCAGTACTTC. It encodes CSASRGRETQYF.

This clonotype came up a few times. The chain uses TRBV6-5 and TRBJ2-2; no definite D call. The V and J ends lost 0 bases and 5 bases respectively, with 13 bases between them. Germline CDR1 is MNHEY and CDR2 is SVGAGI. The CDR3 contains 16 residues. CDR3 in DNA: TGTGCCAGCAGTTACTCGATGACCCTATGGACCGGGGAGCTGTTTTTT. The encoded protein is CASSYSMTLWTGELFF.

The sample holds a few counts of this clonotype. Here the CDR3 reads CAWDSRETQYF. CDR3 bases: TGTGCATGGGACAGCCGGGAGACCCAGTACTTC. This chain links TRBV30 with TRBJ2-5; 7 bases fit TRBD1. Germline V gene lookup returns CDR1 GTSNPN and CDR2 SVGIG (reference sequence). This CDR3 comprises 11 residues. Using reference TRBV30 and TRBJ2-5 for the parts outside the CDR3, the full variable domain is SQTIHQWPATLVQPVGSPLSLECTVEGTSNPNLYWYRQAAGRGLQLLFYSVGIGQISSEVPQNLSASRPQDRQFILSSKKLLLSDSGFYLCAWDSRETQYFGPGTRLLVL.

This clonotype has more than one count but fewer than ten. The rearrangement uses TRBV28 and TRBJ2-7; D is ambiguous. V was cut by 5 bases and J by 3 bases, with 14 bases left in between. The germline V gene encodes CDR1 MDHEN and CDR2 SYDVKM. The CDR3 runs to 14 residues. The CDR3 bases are TGTGCCAGCAGTCCCCCCGTGGGTTACTACGAGCAGTACTTC. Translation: CASSPPVGYYEQYF.

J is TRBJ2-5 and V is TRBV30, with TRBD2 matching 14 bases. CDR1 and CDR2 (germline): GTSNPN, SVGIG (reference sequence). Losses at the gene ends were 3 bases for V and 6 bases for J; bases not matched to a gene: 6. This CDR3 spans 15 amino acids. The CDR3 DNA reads TGTGCCTGGAGCGTGACTAGCGGGAGGGCCCAGACCCAGTACTTC. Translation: CAWSVTSGRAQTQYF.